One T cell receptor beta chain is described in this entry. What it recognizes is unknown. TCRdb's copy holds only in-frame clones and misses some; the assay was immunoSEQ multiplex PCR. The sample yields nearly 35,000 clones, 87% seen once. This CDR3 is built from 15 residues. From germline, CDR1 is MNHNS and CDR2 SASEGT. V lost 4 bases to trimming and J lost 4 bases, with 13 bases between them. These data come from a study of STAT5B mutations in CD4+ large granular lymphocyte leukemia. Findings and limits, study-wide: 8/27 top patient clones versus 2/35 control clones were TRBV06-family. No patients shared main leukemic clonotypes, though 25% to 30% appeared at low frequency elsewhere. Higher CD4+ than CD8+ T-LGLL clonality might reflect small sample size.

Material: CD4+ T cells from blood buffy coats. V and J are TRBV6-1 and TRBJ2-2; no definite D call. This TCR was recovered from a human donor in good health. The CDR3 loop is CASSVMSRSTGELFF. For the CDR3, the DNA is TGTGCCAGCAGTGTAATGTCGCGTTCCACCGGGGAGCTGTTTTTT.